This entry features one T cell receptor (beta chain) sequence. Mismatch with germline at one junction end may stem from a read error. This specimen belongs to a study of long-term antiretroviral therapy in people with HIV. Investigators performed immunoSEQ version v3.0 at survey level. TCRdb's copy holds only in-frame clones and misses some; the assay was immunoSEQ multiplex PCR. The sample has some 25,000 clones, about four fifths seen once. The sample consisted of unsorted PBMCs, taken 3 years after starting antiretroviral therapy. This clonotype originated in a man aged 35 to 55 with HIV.

For the CDR3, the DNA is TGTGCCAGCAGTATATCAGGGGTTCCCAACTATGGCTACACCTTC. This encodes CASSISGVPNYGYTF. The rearrangement uses TRBV27 and TRBJ1-2, with a possible D match to TRBD1 (6 bases). The germline V gene encodes CDR1 MNHEY and CDR2 SMNVEV (reference sequence). The length of the CDR3 is 15 residues.